The T cell receptor (beta chain) under discussion was sequenced for a study of blood T cell repertoires in COVID-19. For the study at large: Collection of acute and convalescent COVID-19 samples took place in the United States, Italy and Spain. Sources were T cells, B-cell-depleted T cells, or PBMCs; the material itself was cDNA or gDNA.

This clone was seen once. Per the study methods: Estimation of nucleated cell counts was performed using reference gene primer amplification. The table came from immunoSEQ multiplex PCR; TCRdb's copy has only in-frame clones and leaves some out. The V and J calls and clone size are taken from that table; D and trimming were inferred from the DNA. The repertoire has about 68,000 clones, more than 80% of them found once; the top ten carry about 8.1%. With V trimmed by 5 bases and J by 8 bases, 13 bases remained unmatched. The CDR3 covers 16 residues. Germline loops: CDR1 SGHKS, CDR2 YYEKEE (reference sequence).

The TCR sequence derives from a man aged 25 to 40 with acute or convalescent COVID-19. This rearrangement joins TRBV5-5 to TRBJ2-1; 10 bases agree with TRBD1. Sequencing was performed on peripheral blood. The CDR3 DNA follows: TGTGCCAGCAGTCCGAACCCCGGACAGGGGGTTTATGAGCAGTTCTTC. Translated: CASSPNPGQGVYEQFF.